These T cell receptor beta chains were read from a single sample in a study of blood T cells in healthy people across ages. TCRdb called the 5' RACE reads again in MiXCR, with one record for every CDR3 protein. The sample lists roughly 1.6 million distinct CDR3 sequences; about 32% were seen once. Sequenced input: blood. The receptors were gathered from a woman in her twenties or thirties in good health. The CDR3 runs from the conserved cysteine through the conserved F or W. Fields, in order: clone size, V gene, J gene, D gene, CDR3 DNA, CDR3 protein. D genes are given only for firm matches. Not every row has a clone size; where given, it reads once, few, many or a size class.

.	TRBV5-1	TRBJ1-1	TRBD1	TGCGCCAGCAGCTTGGGGCAGACAGGGGGCAACACTGAAGCTTTCTTT	CASSLGQTGGNTEAFF
.	TRBV7-2	TRBJ2-5	.	TGTGCCAGCAGCTTTCGTGGGCGGACTCAAGAGACCCAGTACTTC	CASSFRGRTQETQYF
.	TRBV12-3/TRBV12-4	TRBJ2-2	TRBD1	TGTGCCAGCACCGAGAGCGGGACAGGGAGGACCGGGGAGCTGTTTTTT	CASTESGTGRTGELFF
few	TRBV15	TRBJ2-7	TRBD2	TGTGCCACCAGCAGAGATAGGAGCGGGAGCTCCTACGAGCAGTACTTC	CATSRDRSGSSYEQYF
.	TRBV2	TRBJ1-2	TRBD1	TGTGCCAGCAGGAACAGGGGCCTCAAGGACGGCTACACCTTC	CASRNRGLKDGYTF
many	TRBV4-1	TRBJ2-1	TRBD2	TGCGCCAGCAGCGGAGCGACGGCTAGCGGGCGGCGGGAGCAGTTCTTC	CASSGATASGRREQFF
.	TRBV20-1	TRBJ2-2	.	TGCAGTGCTAGAGATAGTGGGTCGGATCCCGGGGAGCTGTTTTTT	CSARDSGSDPGELFF
.	TRBV7-9	TRBJ1-1	.	TGTGCCAGCAGCTTAGATTCCGGGGTGAACACTGAAGCTTTCTTT	CASSLDSGVNTEAFF
few	TRBV20-1	TRBJ2-3	TRBD1	TGCAGTGCTAGAGATTCCAGGGGGTTGGATGGCACAGATACGCAGTATTTT	CSARDSRGLDGTDTQYF
.	TRBV20-1	TRBJ1-1	.	TGCAGTGCGGCACCGTGGGGGATGTCTGAAGCTTTCTTT	CSAAPWGMSEAFF
.	TRBV6-5	TRBJ2-1	TRBD2	TGTGCCAGCAGTTACTTCCTCCGGACTAGCGGGGATGAGCAGTTCTTC	CASSYFLRTSGDEQFF
.	TRBV28	TRBJ2-5	.	TGTGCCGTCCCGAGGAGGGATGGGCAAGAGACCCAGTACTTC	CAVPRRDGQETQYF
many	TRBV25-1	TRBJ2-7	TRBD2	TGTGCCAGCAGTGCTAGCGGGGCCTACGAGCAGTACTTC	CASSASGAYEQYF
.	TRBV7-2	TRBJ1-1	.	TGTGCCAGCAAAAAGGGGACAACACCGCCTGAAGCTTTCTTT	CASKKGTTPPEAFF
.	TRBV29-1	TRBJ2-5	TRBD2	TGCAGCACTAGCGGGAGGGCAGGACGGGAGACCCAGTACTTC	CSTSGRAGRETQYF
.	TRBV20-1	TRBJ1-2	TRBD1	TGCAGTGCTAGAGCCTGGGACAGGGGAAGCCCCTTCAACTATGGCTACACCTTC	CSARAWDRGSPFNYGYTF
.	TRBV12-3/TRBV12-4	TRBJ2-7	.	TGTGCCAGCAGTTTCGTGGGGGGCTCCTACAATGAGCAGTACTTC	CASSFVGGSYNEQYF
few	TRBV28	TRBJ1-1	.	TGTGCCAGCACCCAGGTGGGCGGAAACACTGAAGCTTTCTTT	CASTQVGGNTEAFF
.	TRBV6-1	TRBJ2-1	TRBD2	TGTGCCAGCAGGGAACTAGCGGTTTTTAATGAGCGGTTCTTC	CASRELAVFNERFF
.	TRBV4-2	TRBJ2-5	TRBD2	TGTGCCAGCAGCGCTTCGAGACGGGGGGGCCTCGGGGAGACCCAGTACTTC	CASSASRRGGLGETQYF
.	TRBV6-1	TRBJ2-1	TRBD1	TGTGCCAGCAGTGAATTCGGGACAGGGGGCTATGAGCAGTTCTTC	CASSEFGTGGYEQFF
few	TRBV11-2	TRBJ2-3	TRBD2	TGTGCCAGCAGCCCCCGACTAGCGGGAGTGGATACGCAGTATTTT	CASSPRLAGVDTQYF
.	TRBV12-3/TRBV12-4	TRBJ2-1	.	TGTGCCAGCAGCCTAATATCCCGGGATGAGCAGTTCTTC	CASSLISRDEQFF
.	TRBV2	TRBJ2-3	.	TGTGCCAGCATGAGAGGGGTGACAGCTCGAACGCAGTATTTT	CASMRGVTARTQYF
.	TRBV3-1	TRBJ2-7	.	TGTGCCAGCAGCCAACGGGGGCGGGACGAGCAGTACTTC	CASSQRGRDEQYF
few	TRBV5-6	TRBJ2-7	.	TGTGCCAGCAGCTACCGTAGGACAGGGACTAACGAGCAGTACTTC	CASSYRRTGTNEQYF
many	TRBV4-2	TRBJ1-2	TRBD1	TGTGCCAGCAGCCAAGAGGGGACAGTTAACTATGGCTACACCTTC	CASSQEGTVNYGYTF
many	TRBV5-1	TRBJ2-1	TRBD1	TGCGCCAGCACAGGACAGGGCTCCTACAATGAGCAGTTCTTC	CASTGQGSYNEQFF
.	TRBV5-1	TRBJ2-7	.	TGCGCCTCCCGACTAGTGGGGGGAAATGAGCAGTACTTC	CASRLVGGNEQYF
.	TRBV6-5	TRBJ2-3	.	TGTGCCAGCAGTATTCGAGGGGACAATACGCAGTATTTT	CASSIRGDNTQYF
few	TRBV4-1	TRBJ2-3	TRBD2	TGCGCCAGCAGCCAAGGTCTTAGGGCTAGCGGGAAGGGGGATACGCAGTATTTT	CASSQGLRASGKGDTQYF
few	TRBV7-6	TRBJ2-3	.	TGTGCCAGCAGCTTAAGGGCTAGCCCTTATGGGGATACGCAGTATTTT	CASSLRASPYGDTQYF
.	TRBV5-1	TRBJ2-1	TRBD2	TGCGCCAGCAGCTTGTTTGGGGGGGGTGCCTACAATGAGCAGTTCTTC	CASSLFGGGAYNEQFF
few	TRBV29-1	TRBJ2-5	.	TGCAGCGTTGAAGATTTACGGGGTAAAGAGACCCAGTACTTC	CSVEDLRGKETQYF
.	TRBV20-1	TRBJ2-1	TRBD1	TGCAGTGCTAGAGGAAGGGGGCCCAACAATGAGCAGTTCTTC	CSARGRGPNNEQFF
.	TRBV7-9	TRBJ2-5	TRBD1	TGTGCCAGCAGCTTAGTACAGGGGGCGAATAATGAGCAGTACTTC	CASSLVQGANNEQYF
.	TRBV28	TRBJ2-5	TRBD2	TGTGCCAGCAGTACCCAACGGGAGGCCCCTAGAGAGCAGTACTTC	CASSTQREAPREQYF
.	TRBV6-2/TRBV6-3	TRBJ1-5	.	TGTGCCAGCAGTAGGGCGTATAGCAATCAGCCCCAGCATTTT	CASSRAYSNQPQHF
few	TRBV27	TRBJ2-1	TRBD2	TGTGCCAGCAGTCTGACTAGCGGGAGCCCCATTTTGAATGAGCAGTTCTTC	CASSLTSGSPILNEQFF
.	TRBV18	TRBJ2-4	.	TGTGCCAGCTCACCAATCGCAGGGACGGATAAAAACATTCAGTACTTC	CASSPIAGTDKNIQYF
few	TRBV7-2	TRBJ1-1	.	TGTGCCAGCAGCTTCGTCAAGAACACTGAAGCTTTCTTT	CASSFVKNTEAFF
few	TRBV6-5	TRBJ2-7	.	TGTGCCAGCAGTTACAGCGACACCCGCTCCTACGAGCAGTACTTC	CASSYSDTRSYEQYF
.	TRBV20-1	TRBJ1-2	.	TGCAGTGCGAGGGCAGGTGGAGGCCACACCTTC	CSARAGGGHTF
.	TRBV5-1	TRBJ2-3	.	TGCGCCAGCGCGGCCGTAGGAGGCACAGATACGCAGTATTTT	CASAAVGGTDTQYF
.	TRBV5-1	TRBJ2-5	.	TGCGCCAGCAGTCAGCAGGGGATGGGAGAGACCCAGTACTTC	CASSQQGMGETQYF
.	TRBV29-1	TRBJ1-1	.	TGCAGCGCGGGGGAGTTGCTCGGCACTGAAGCTTTCTTT	CSAGELLGTEAFF